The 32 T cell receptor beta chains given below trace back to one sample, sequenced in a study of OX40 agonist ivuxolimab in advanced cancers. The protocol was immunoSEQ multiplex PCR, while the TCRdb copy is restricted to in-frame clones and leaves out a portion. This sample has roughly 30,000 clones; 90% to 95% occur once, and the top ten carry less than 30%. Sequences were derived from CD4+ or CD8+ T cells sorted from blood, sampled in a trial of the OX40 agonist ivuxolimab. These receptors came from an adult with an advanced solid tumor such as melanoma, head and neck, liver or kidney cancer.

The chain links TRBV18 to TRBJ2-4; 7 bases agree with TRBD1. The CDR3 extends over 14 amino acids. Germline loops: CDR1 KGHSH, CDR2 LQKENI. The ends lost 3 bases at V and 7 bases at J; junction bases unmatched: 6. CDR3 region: CASSPGQTWNIQYF. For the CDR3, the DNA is TGTGCCAGCTCACCGGGACAGACTTGGAACATTCAGTACTTC.

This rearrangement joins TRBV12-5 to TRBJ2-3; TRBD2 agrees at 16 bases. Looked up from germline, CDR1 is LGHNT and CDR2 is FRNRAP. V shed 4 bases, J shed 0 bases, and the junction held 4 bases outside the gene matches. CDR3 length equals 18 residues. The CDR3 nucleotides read TGTGCTAGTGGTTCGGGACTAGCGGGGGGGACTAGCACAGATACGCAGTATTTT. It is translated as CASGSGLAGGTSTDTQYF. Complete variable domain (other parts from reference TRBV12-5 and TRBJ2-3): DARVTQTPRHKVTEMGQEVTMRCQPILGHNTVFWYRQTMMQGLELLAYFRNRAPLDDSGMPKDRFSAEMPDATLATLKIQPSEPRDSAVYFCASGSGLAGGTSTDTQYFGPGTRLTVL.

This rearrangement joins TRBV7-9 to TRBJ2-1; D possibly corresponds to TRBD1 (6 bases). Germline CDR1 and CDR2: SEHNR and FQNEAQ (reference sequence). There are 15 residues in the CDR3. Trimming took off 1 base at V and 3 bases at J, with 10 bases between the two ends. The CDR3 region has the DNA TGTGCCAGCAGCTTAGGACAGGACAACTACAATGAGCAGTTCTTC. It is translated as CASSLGQDNYNEQFF.

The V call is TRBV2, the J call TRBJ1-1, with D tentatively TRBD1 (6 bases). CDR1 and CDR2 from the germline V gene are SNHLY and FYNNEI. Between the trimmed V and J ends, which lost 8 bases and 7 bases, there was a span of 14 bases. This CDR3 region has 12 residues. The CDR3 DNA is TGTGCCAGCCTTGACTCAGGGGTTGAAGCTTTCTTT. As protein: CASLDSGVEAFF.

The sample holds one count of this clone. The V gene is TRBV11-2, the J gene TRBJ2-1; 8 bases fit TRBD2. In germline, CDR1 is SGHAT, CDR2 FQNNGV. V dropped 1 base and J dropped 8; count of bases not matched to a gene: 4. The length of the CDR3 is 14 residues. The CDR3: CASSLAGGEDEQFF. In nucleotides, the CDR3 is TGTGCCAGCAGCTTAGCGGGGGGGGAGGATGAGCAGTTCTTC.

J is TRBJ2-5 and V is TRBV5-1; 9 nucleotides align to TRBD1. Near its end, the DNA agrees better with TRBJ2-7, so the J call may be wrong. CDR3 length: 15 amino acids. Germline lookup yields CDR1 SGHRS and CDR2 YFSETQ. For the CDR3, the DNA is TGCGCCAGCAGCCAACACAGGGGGCAGACCTACGAGCAGTACTTC. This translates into CASSQHRGQTYEQYF.

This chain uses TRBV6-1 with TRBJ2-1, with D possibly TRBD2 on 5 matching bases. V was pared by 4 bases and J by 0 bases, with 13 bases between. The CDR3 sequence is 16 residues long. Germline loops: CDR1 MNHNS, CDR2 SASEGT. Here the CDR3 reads CASSALSGDSYNEQFF. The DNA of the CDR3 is TGTGCCAGCAGTGCCTTGAGCGGAGACTCCTACAATGAGCAGTTCTTC.

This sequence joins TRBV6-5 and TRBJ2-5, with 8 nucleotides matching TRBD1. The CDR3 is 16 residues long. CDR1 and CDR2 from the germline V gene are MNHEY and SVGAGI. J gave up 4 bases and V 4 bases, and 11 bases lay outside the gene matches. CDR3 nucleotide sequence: TGTGCCAGCAGTTTCGGGACAGGATTGGGCGGAGAGACCCAGTACTTC. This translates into CASSFGTGLGGETQYF.

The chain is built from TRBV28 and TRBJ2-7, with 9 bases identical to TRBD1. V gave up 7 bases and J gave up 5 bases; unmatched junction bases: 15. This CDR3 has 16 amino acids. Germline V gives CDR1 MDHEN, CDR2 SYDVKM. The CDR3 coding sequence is TGTGCCAGCACCTCCGGAGGGACAGGGAGAAACCACGAGCAGTACTTC. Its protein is CASTSGGTGRNHEQYF.

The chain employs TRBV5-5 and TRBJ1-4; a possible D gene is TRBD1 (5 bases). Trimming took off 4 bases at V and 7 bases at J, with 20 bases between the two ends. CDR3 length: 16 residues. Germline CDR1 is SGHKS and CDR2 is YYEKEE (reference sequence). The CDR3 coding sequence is TGTGCCAGCAGCCTGGCAGGGAATCAGCTGATTGAAAAACTGTTTTTT. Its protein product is CASSLAGNQLIEKLFF.

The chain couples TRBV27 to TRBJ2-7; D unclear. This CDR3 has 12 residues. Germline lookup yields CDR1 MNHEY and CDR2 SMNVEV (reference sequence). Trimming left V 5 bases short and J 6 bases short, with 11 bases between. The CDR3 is CASSLPSPEQYF. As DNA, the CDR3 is TGTGCCAGCAGTCTCCCATCTCCCGAGCAGTACTTC.

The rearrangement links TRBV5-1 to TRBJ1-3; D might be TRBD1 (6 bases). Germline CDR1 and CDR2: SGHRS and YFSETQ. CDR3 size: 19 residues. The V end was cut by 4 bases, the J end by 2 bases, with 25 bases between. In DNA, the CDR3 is TGCGCCAGCAGCACCTGGGCACAGGGCACCCTGGATGCTGGAAACACCATATATTTT. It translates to CASSTWAQGTLDAGNTIYF. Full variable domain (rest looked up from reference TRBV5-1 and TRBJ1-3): KAGVTQTPRYLIKTRGQQVTLSCSPISGHRSVSWYQQTPGQGLQFLFEYFSETQRNKGNFPGRFSGRQFSNSRSEMNVSTLELGDSALYLCASSTWAQGTLDAGNTIYFGEGSWLTVV.

CDR3 region: CAWTHSAADTQYF. The DNA for the CDR3 is TGTGCCTGGACTCACTCAGCGGCAGATACGCAGTATTTT. The chain uses TRBV30 and TRBJ2-3, with D perhaps matching TRBD2 (5 bases). The CDR3 runs to 13 residues. V was cut by 4 bases and J by 4 bases, with 12 bases left in between. Germline CDR1 and CDR2: GTSNPN and SVGIG (reference sequence).

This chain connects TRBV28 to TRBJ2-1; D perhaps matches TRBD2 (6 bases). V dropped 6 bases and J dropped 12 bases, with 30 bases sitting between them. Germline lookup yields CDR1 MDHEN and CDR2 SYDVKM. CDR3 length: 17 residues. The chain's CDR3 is CASSTKYGTSIRSGQFF. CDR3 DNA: TGTGCCAGCAGCACCAAATACGGGACTTCCATCCGTAGTGGGCAGTTCTTC.

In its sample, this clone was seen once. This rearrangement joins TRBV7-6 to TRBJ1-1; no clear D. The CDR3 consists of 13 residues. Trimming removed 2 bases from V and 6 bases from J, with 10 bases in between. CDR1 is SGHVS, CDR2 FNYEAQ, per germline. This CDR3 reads CASSLIGSPEAFF. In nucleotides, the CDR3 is TGTGCCAGCAGCTTAATCGGATCCCCTGAAGCTTTCTTT.

This CDR3 reads CASYPFPGTGDLANYGYTF. The CDR3 DNA sequence: TGTGCCAGCTATCCATTCCCCGGGACAGGGGACTTAGCTAACTATGGCTACACCTTC. This rearrangement joins TRBV28 to TRBJ1-2; TRBD1 agrees at 10 bases. CDR1 MDHEN and CDR2 SYDVKM come from the germline V gene. The length of the CDR3 is 19 residues. V lost 8 bases, J lost 0 bases, and 18 bases stayed unmatched.

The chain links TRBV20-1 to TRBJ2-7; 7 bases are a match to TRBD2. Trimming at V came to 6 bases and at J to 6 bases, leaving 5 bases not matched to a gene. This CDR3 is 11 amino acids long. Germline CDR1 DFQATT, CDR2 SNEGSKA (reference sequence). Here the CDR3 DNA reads TGCAGTGCCATCCCGGGGGGCGAGCAGTACTTC. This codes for CSAIPGGEQYF.

The DNA for the CDR3 is TGTGCCAGCAGTACGGGGGTAGGCAATCAGCCCCAGCATTTT. Protein: CASSTGVGNQPQHF. This sequence joins TRBV6-5 and TRBJ1-5, with a weak D call TRBD1 (5 bases). The CDR3 contains 14 residues. Germline V gene lookup returns CDR1 MNHEY and CDR2 SVGAGI. V was cut by 5 bases and J by 2 bases, with 10 bases left in between.

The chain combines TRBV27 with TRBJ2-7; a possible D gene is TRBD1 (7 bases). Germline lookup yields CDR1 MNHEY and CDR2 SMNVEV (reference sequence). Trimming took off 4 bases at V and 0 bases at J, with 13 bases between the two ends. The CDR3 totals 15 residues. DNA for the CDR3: TGTGCCAGCAGTTCCCAGGGGGGCAGCTCCTACGAGCAGTACTTC. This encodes CASSSQGGSSYEQYF.

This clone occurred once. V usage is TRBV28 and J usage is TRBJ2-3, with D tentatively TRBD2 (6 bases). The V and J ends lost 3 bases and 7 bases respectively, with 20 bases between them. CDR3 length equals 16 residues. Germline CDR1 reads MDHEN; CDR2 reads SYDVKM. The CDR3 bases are TGTGCCAGCAGTTTTTCGGGGGAGCGGGCGTACTATACGCAGTATTTT. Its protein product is CASSFSGERAYYTQYF.

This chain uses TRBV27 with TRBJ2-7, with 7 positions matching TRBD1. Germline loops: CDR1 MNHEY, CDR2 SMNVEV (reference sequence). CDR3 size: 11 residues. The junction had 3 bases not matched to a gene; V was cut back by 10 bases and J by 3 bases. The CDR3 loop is CATRDSYEQYF. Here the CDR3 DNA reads TGTGCCACCAGGGACAGCTACGAGCAGTACTTC.

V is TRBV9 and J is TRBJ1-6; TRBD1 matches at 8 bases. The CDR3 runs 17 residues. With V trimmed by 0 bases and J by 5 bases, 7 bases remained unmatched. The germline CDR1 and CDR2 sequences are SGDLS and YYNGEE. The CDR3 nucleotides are TGTGCCAGCAGCGTAGAACCAGGGGGCTTCGATAATTCACCCCTCCACTTT. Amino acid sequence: CASSVEPGGFDNSPLHF.

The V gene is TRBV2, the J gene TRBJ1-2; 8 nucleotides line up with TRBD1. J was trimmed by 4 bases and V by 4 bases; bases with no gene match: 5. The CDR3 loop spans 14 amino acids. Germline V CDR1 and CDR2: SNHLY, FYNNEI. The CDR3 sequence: CASSVGTGPYGYTF. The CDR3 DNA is TGTGCCAGCAGTGTGGGGACAGGTCCCTATGGCTACACCTTC. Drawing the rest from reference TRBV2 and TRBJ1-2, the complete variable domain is EPEVTQTPSHQVTQMGQEVILRCVPISNHLYFYWYRQILGQKVEFLVSFYNNEISEKSEIFDDQFSVERPDGSNFTLKIRSTKLEDSAMYFCASSVGTGPYGYTFGSGTRLTVV.

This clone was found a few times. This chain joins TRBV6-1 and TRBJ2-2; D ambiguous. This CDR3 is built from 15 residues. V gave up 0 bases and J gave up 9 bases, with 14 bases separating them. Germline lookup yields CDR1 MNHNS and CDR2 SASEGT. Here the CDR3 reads CASSEAMGLVRELFF. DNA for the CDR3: TGTGCCAGCAGTGAAGCGATGGGTTTAGTCAGGGAGCTGTTTTTT.

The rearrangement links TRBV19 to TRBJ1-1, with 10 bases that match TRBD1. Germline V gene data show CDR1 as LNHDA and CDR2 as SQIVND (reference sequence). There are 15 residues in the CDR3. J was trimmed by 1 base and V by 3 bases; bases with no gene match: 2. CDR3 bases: TGTGCCAGTAGTATGACAGGGGGCCGGAACACTGAAGCTTTCTTT. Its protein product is CASSMTGGRNTEAFF.

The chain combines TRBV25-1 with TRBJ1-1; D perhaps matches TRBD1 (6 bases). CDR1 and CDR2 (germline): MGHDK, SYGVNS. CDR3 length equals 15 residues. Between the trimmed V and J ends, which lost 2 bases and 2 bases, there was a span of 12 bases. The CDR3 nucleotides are TGTGCCAGCAGTGAACGACAGGAGATAAACACTGAAGCTTTCTTT. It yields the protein CASSERQEINTEAFF.

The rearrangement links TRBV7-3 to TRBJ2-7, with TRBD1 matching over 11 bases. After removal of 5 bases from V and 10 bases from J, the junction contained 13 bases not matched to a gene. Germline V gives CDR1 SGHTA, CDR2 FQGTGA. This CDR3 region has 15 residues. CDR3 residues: CASSAFFSGTGGQYF. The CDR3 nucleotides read TGTGCCAGCAGCGCATTCTTCTCCGGGACAGGGGGACAGTACTTC. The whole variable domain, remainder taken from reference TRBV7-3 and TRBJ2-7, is GAGVSQTPSNKVTEKGKYVELRCDPISGHTALYWYRQSLGQGPEFLIYFQGTGAADDSGLPNDRFFAVRPEGSVSTLKIQRTERGDSAVYLCASSAFFSGTGGQYFGPGTRLTVT.

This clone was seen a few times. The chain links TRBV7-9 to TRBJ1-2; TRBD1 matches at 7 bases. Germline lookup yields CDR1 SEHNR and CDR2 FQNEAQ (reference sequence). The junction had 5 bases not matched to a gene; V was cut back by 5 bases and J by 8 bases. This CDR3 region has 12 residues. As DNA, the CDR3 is TGTGCCAGCAGCCCGGGACAGTCGGGCTACACCTTC. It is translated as CASSPGQSGYTF. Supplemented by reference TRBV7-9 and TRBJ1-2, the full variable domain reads DTGVSQNPRHKITKRGQNVTFRCDPISEHNRLYWYRQTLGQGPEFLTYFQNEAQLEKSRLLSDRFSAERPKGSFSTLEIQRTEQGDSAMYLCASSPGQSGYTFGSGTRLTVV.

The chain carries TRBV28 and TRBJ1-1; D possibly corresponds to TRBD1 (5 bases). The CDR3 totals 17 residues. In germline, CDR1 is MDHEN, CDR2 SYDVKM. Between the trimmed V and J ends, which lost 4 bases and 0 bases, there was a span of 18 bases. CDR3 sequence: CASSSRRGVNMNTEAFF. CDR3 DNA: TGTGCCAGCAGTTCCCGGAGAGGGGTCAACATGAACACTGAAGCTTTCTTT.

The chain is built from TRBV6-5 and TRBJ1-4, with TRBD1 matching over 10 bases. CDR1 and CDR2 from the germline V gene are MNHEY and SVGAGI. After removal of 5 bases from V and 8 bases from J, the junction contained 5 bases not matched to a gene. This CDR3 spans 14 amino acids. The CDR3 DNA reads TGTGCCAGCAGTAAGGGACAGGGGTACGAAAAACTGTTTTTT. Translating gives CASSKGQGYEKLFF.

CDR3 bases: TGTGCCAGCATTGAGGGTGGTGAGCAGTACTTC. This encodes CASIEGGEQYF. J is TRBJ2-7 and V is TRBV2; tentative D call: TRBD2 (5 bases). The CDR3 consists of 11 residues. Trimming took off 7 bases at V and 7 bases at J, with 11 bases between the two ends. Germline V gene data show CDR1 as SNHLY and CDR2 as FYNNEI.

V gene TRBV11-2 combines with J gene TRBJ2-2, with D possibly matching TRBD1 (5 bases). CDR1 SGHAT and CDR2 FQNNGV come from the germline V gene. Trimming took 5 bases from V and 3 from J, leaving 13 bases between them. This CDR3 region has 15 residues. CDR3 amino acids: CASSPQGSDTGELFF. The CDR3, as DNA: TGTGCCAGCAGCCCCCAGGGTAGTGACACCGGGGAGCTGTTTTTT.